The 16 T cell receptor beta chains below all came from one sample that was sequenced in a study of blood T cell repertoires in COVID-19. Here immunoSEQ multiplex PCR was the method, and the copy in TCRdb shows in-frame clones only, minus some. The table has roughly 120,000 clones, 70% to 90% seen once. Specimen: peripheral blood. The receptors come from a woman aged 45 to 65 with acute or convalescent COVID-19.

The chain carries TRBV19 and TRBJ2-2; perhaps TRBD2 as D (5 bases). CDR1 and CDR2 (germline): LNHDA, SQIVND (reference sequence). The V gene lost 1 base and the J gene lost 5 bases, with 8 bases spanning the gap. CDR3 size: 14 residues. CDR3 bases: TGTGCCAGTAGTATAGTCCGCGGGACCGGGGAGCTGTTTTTT. It is translated as CASSIVRGTGELFF.

The chain has TRBV7-2 and TRBJ2-2; TRBD2 might be the D (6 bases). Trimming removed 6 bases from V and 5 bases from J, with 22 bases in between. Per the germline V gene, CDR1 is SGHTA and CDR2 is FQGNSA. The CDR3 loop spans 17 amino acids. The CDR3 sequence is CASRTGGAGRLTGELFF. Written as DNA, the CDR3 is TGTGCCAGCAGAACGGGCGGGGCAGGACGTCTAACCGGGGAGCTGTTTTTT. The full variable domain, with the rest looked up from reference TRBV7-2 and TRBJ2-2, is GAGVSQSPSNKVTEKGKDVELRCDPISGHTALYWYRQSLGQGLEFLIYFQGNSAPDKSGLPSDRFSAERTGGSVSTLTIQRTQQEDSAVYLCASRTGGAGRLTGELFFGEGSRLTVL.

DNA of the CDR3: TGTGCCAGCAGCTTAACCCTAGCGGGAACCCAAGAGACCCAGTACTTC. It is translated as CASSLTLAGTQETQYF. V is TRBV7-2 and J is TRBJ2-5, with 9 positions matching TRBD2. The ends lost 2 bases at V and 1 base at J; junction bases unmatched: 5. The CDR3 is made up of 16 amino acids. The germline V gene encodes CDR1 SGHTA and CDR2 FQGNSA.

The V gene is TRBV5-1, the J gene TRBJ1-1, with D maybe TRBD1 (6 bases). Per germline, CDR1 SGHRS and CDR2 YFSETQ. There are 16 residues in the CDR3. Trimming took off 2 bases at V and 4 bases at J, with 18 bases between the two ends. The CDR3 bases are TGCGCCAGCAGCTTAGGGGACAATGGTATTGGCACTGAAGCTTTCTTT. Its translation: CASSLGDNGIGTEAFF.

The rearrangement uses TRBV18 and TRBJ1-1, with D unclear. Germline CDR1 reads KGHSH; CDR2 reads LQKENI. Trimming removed 3 bases at V and 1 base at J, with 15 bases between. The CDR3 is 16 residues long. The DNA of the CDR3 is TGTGCCAGCTCACCCACCACCCCAAACGGGAACACTGAAGCTTTCTTT. Residues: CASSPTTPNGNTEAFF.

The chain uses TRBV27 and TRBJ2-5; D might be TRBD1 (5 bases). Trimming shortened V by 3 bases and J by 2 bases, and 10 bases separated the two germline ends. Germline V gene data show CDR1 as MNHEY and CDR2 as SMNVEV (reference sequence). This CDR3 contains 14 residues. The CDR3 region is CASSFRATQETQYF. The CDR3 region has the DNA TGTGCCAGCAGTTTCAGGGCTACTCAAGAGACCCAGTACTTC.

This clone appeared a few times. V and J are TRBV30 and TRBJ2-1; TRBD1 matches 7 bases. The CDR3 spans 13 residues. V lost 5 bases to trimming and J lost 9 bases; unmatched junction nucleotides: 10. Germline-derived CDR1 and CDR2 are GTSNPN and SVGIG (reference sequence). CDR3 nucleotide sequence: TGTGCCTGGGGGACCGGACAGGTTTTTGAGCAGTTCTTC. This encodes CAWGTGQVFEQFF.

The genes are TRBV6-5 and TRBJ2-7, with 10 bases identical to TRBD2. J gave up 6 bases and V 5 bases, and 10 bases lay outside the gene matches. This CDR3 comprises 15 residues. The germline CDR1 and CDR2 sequences are MNHEY and SVGAGI. The CDR3 is CASSTQLAGIPEQYF. The CDR3 nucleotides are TGTGCCAGCAGTACCCAACTAGCGGGAATTCCCGAGCAGTACTTC.

The gene calls are TRBV29-1 and TRBJ2-4; 9 nucleotides agree with TRBD1. CDR3 length: 12 amino acids. Germline assignment: CDR1 SQVTM and CDR2 ANQGSEA. Losses at the gene ends were 3 bases for V and 10 bases for J; bases not matched to a gene: 4. The CDR3, as DNA: TGCAGCGTTGACGAGACAGGGGGGATTCAGTACTTC. This gives the protein CSVDETGGIQYF.

The chain recombines TRBV18 with TRBJ1-3, with TRBD1 matching over 10 bases. V dropped 0 bases and J dropped 4; count of bases not matched to a gene: 3. The CDR3 has 16 residues. Germline V gene lookup returns CDR1 KGHSH and CDR2 LQKENI. Here the CDR3 DNA reads TGTGCCAGCTCACCACCGGGACAGGGGCCAGGAAACACCATATATTTT. Its protein product is CASSPPGQGPGNTIYF.

The rearrangement links TRBV28 to TRBJ1-3, with 7 positions matching TRBD1. The germline V gene has CDR1 MDHEN and CDR2 SYDVKM. The ends lost 6 bases at V and 0 bases at J; junction bases unmatched: 5. The CDR3 consists of 15 residues. The CDR3 DNA follows: TGTGCCAGCAGGCCAGGGGGTTACTCTGGAAACACCATATATTTT. Protein sequence: CASRPGGYSGNTIYF.

The V call is TRBV18, the J call TRBJ2-5, with 8 bases lining up with TRBD2. Germline values: CDR1 KGHSH, CDR2 LQKENI. V shed 1 base and J 4 bases; nucleotides not matched to a gene: 8. This CDR3 is 16 amino acids long. DNA of the CDR3: TGTGCCAGCTCACCACGGGCTAGCGGGTCGGGAGAGACCCAGTACTTC. As protein: CASSPRASGSGETQYF.

The chain is built from TRBV11-2 and TRBJ1-2, with 9 bases matching TRBD1. V trimming: 4 bases; J trimming: 7 bases; junction bases outside the gene matches: 1. The CDR3 sequence is 12 residues long. The germline V gene encodes CDR1 SGHAT and CDR2 FQNNGV. For the CDR3, the DNA is TGTGCCAGCAGCTGGACAGGGGCTGGCTACACCTTC. Translated: CASSWTGAGYTF.

This sequence joins TRBV7-7 and TRBJ2-1, with a weak D call TRBD2 (6 bases). This CDR3 is 16 amino acids long. CDR1 SSHAT and CDR2 FNYEAQ come from the germline V gene (reference sequence). V dropped 5 bases and J dropped 0 bases, with 14 bases sitting between them. In nucleotides, the CDR3 is TGTGCCAGCAGCCAACTGGCGGGGAGCTCCTACAATGAGCAGTTCTTC. Translated, it gives CASSQLAGSSYNEQFF.

The chain links TRBV19 to TRBJ2-1; tentatively, D is TRBD2 (6 bases). Germline-derived CDR1 and CDR2 are LNHDA and SQIVND (reference sequence). V lost 6 bases and J lost 5, with 14 bases in between. There are 14 residues in the CDR3. The CDR3: CASRPQLANNEQFF. CDR3 nucleotide sequence: TGTGCCAGTAGGCCTCAACTAGCCAACAATGAGCAGTTCTTC.

V usage is TRBV5-4 and J usage is TRBJ1-2, with a tentative D call TRBD1 (6 bases). CDR1 and CDR2 from the germline V gene are SGHNT and YYREEE (reference sequence). The CDR3 has 15 residues. V was shortened by 4 bases and J by 7 bases, with 20 bases between the two germline ends. CDR3 nucleotides: TGTGCCAGCAGCCCAGGACACGGGGGCGGGGGTGGCTACACCTTC. The encoded protein is CASSPGHGGGGGYTF.